This T cell receptor (beta chain) was documented in a study of CD8 T cells in Susac syndrome. Control patients had untreated stable or active relapsing-remitting multiple sclerosis by revised McDonald criteria. V was shortened by 0 bases and J by 2 bases, with 14 bases between the two germline ends. The CDR3 loop spans 16 amino acids. Germline-derived CDR1 and CDR2 are DFQATT and SNEGSKA (reference sequence). The table lists this clonotype with a count of one. An amount of RNA that ranged from 0.5 to 1 ug was reverse transcribed with random hexamers. An immunoSEQ multiplex PCR generated amplified TCR beta CDR3 products spanning 54 Vbeta and 13 Jbeta. From the immunoSEQ multiplex PCR reads, TCRdb called clonotypes with MiXCR, one entry per CDR3 protein. The sample records 350,000 to 550,000 distinct CDR3 sequences, approximately 85% being singletons.

This TCR was sampled from a human donor with multiple sclerosis. Sequenced: CD8+ T cells from PBMCs. The chain combines TRBV20-1 with TRBJ2-1, with TRBD2 as a possible D gene (6 bases). The DNA for the CDR3 is TGCAGTGCTAGAGATGGAGGGTTAGCGGCCTACAATGAGCAGTTCTTC. This sequence encodes CSARDGGLAAYNEQFF.